Listed here are 2 T cell receptor beta chains from one sample, sequenced in a study of shared clonotypes between healthy human individuals (dated by TCRdb to the early 2020s). The library was produced with the immunoSEQ multiplex PCR assay. TCRdb took this table from immuneACCESS and kept in-frame rearrangements with V and J called. Such tables lack part of the clones; where checked against another copy, unresolved V genes explain under half of the gap, and the rest is unexplained. The sample profile shows about 2.3 million clones; over 90% of them were found once. The ten biggest clones cover approximately 0.4% of the sample. The sequenced sample was naive CD4+ T cells from PBMCs. Explained via the paper, the cell subset or site label denotes: CD45RA+ positively selected. These receptors were collected from a man younger than 30 in good health. Some clones in this sample may be carry-over from other donors' samples.

The CDR3 coding sequence is TGTGCCAGTAGAAATCCCGGGACAGCTAACTATGGCTACACCTTC. This gives the protein CASRNPGTANYGYTF. This chain joins TRBV19 and TRBJ1-2, with TRBD1 matching 7 bases. The germline V gene has CDR1 LNHDA and CDR2 SQIVND (reference sequence). V was pared by 6 bases and J by 0 bases, with 7 bases of the junction left unmatched. The CDR3 consists of 15 residues.

With regard to this clone: The sample carries other DNA sequences with the same CDR3. The chain uses TRBV7-2 and TRBJ2-3; D is uncertain. Germline CDR1 is SGHTA and CDR2 is FQGNSA. This CDR3 comprises 14 residues. Trimming stripped 5 bases from V and 2 bases from J, with 11 bases between. The CDR3 DNA follows: TGTGCCAGCAGCCCTCGACGCGACACAGATACGCAGTATTTT. Translating gives CASSPRRDTDTQYF.